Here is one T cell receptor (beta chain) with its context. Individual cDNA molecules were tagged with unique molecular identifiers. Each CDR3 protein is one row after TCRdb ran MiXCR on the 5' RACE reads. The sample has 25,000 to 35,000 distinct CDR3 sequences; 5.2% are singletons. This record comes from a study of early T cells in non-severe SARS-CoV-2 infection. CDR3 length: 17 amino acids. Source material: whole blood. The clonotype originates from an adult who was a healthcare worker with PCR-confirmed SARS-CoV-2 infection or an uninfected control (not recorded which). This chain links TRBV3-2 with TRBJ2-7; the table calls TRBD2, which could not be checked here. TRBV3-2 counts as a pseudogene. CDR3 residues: CASSQDLGASGIYEQYF. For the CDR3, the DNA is TGTGCCAGCAGCCAAGATCTTGGGGCTAGCGGGATCTACGAGCAGTACTTC.